These T cell receptor beta chains were read from a single sample in a study of shared clonotypes between healthy human individuals. Clones were sequenced by immunoSEQ multiplex PCR, and TCRdb holds only the in-frame ones, with some missing. Of about 490,000 clones detected, less than 80% appear once; the ten largest clones hold more than 10%. Specimen: PBMCs. The receptors originated from a woman aged 40 to 50 in good health. Some clones in this sample may be carry-over from other donors' samples. Each CDR3 is given without its conserved first and last residue.

TRBJ2-5	TRBV27	ASSFSGSGLTQY
TRBJ1-5	TRBV10-3	AIGGDRSAGAQH
TRBJ2-5	TRBV30	AWSVHIETQY
TRBJ1-5	TRBV29-1	SVAGEWDQPQH
TRBJ2-7	TRBV5-1	ASRPGLAVPSYEQY
TRBJ2-3	TRBV6-5	ASSRTGTVTDTQY
TRBJ1-1	TRBV29-1	SVEKGYGNTEAF
TRBJ2-1	TRBV9	ASSVGRSEQF
TRBJ2-5	TRBV7-8	ASSLGFSQETQY
TRBJ2-5	TRBV10-3	AISESAGTGGVETQY
TRBJ2-1	TRBV20-1	SAWLNNEQF
TRBJ1-1	TRBV5-6	ASSLSDRTAEAF
TRBJ2-7	TRBV7-2	ASSLGGQGWHEQY
TRBJ1-2	TRBV30	ASSPGQGAWGYT
TRBJ2-1	TRBV15	ATSRDRWGQGYEQF
TRBJ2-7	TRBV5-4	ASSAKREGGYEQY
TRBJ2-1	TRBV30	AWRGPGYNEQF
TRBJ2-2	TRBV2	ASSERTGGTGELF
TRBJ2-7	TRBV5-1	ASSLADRGEQY
TRBJ1-6	TRBV5-4	ASSVRNSPLH
TRBJ1-2	TRBV19	ASGTDGYT
TRBJ2-1	TRBV9	ASSELGLAGGLNEQF
TRBJ1-1	TRBV11-2	ASSRARTGGTEAF
TRBJ1-4	TRBV19	ASRRMAGGNEKLF
TRBJ2-3	TRBV29-1	SVEAGIRTDTQY
TRBJ2-2	TRBV5-6	ASSLEGLVGTGELF
TRBJ2-3	TRBV28	ASSPGDRGLVGDTQY
TRBJ2-7	TRBV30	AWRVTYEQY
TRBJ2-1	TRBV7-2	ASSLVGTSGENEQF
TRBJ1-2	TRBV6-1	ASSGRNYGYT
TRBJ2-5	TRBV7-9	ASSFTTGVQETQY
TRBJ2-5	TRBV7-6	ASSPHRETQY
TRBJ2-7	TRBV19	ASSIGSSGRNEQY
TRBJ1-2	TRBV2	ASRRIYGYT
TRBJ2-3	TRBV27	ASSLGNTDTQY
TRBJ2-1	TRBV18	ASSPNRGSGTKNEQF
TRBJ1-4	TRBV6-6	ASRAGTGDEKLF
TRBJ2-4	TRBV6-1	ASSELAGDGQNIQY
TRBJ2-1	TRBV7-8	ASSLPGRTRANEQF
TRBJ2-3	TRBV4-3	ASSPQGGHTDTQY
TRBJ1-2	TRBV10-3	AVGGETNYGYT
TRBJ1-3	TRBV5-1	ASSESSGNTIY
TRBJ2-3	TRBV29-1	SVEGTSSTDTQY
TRBJ2-1	TRBV6-5	ASSSLAGGYNEQF
TRBJ2-5	TRBV27	ASSPIAQRAGVRETQY